This T cell receptor beta chain emerged from a study of blood T cells in healthy people across ages. This clonotype came up a few times. The CDR3 runs 16 residues. With 6 bases removed from V and 0 bases from J, the gap between germline ends came to 15 bases. Germline V lookup: CDR1 DFQATT, CDR2 SNEGSKA (reference sequence). The authors ran a second PCR of 7 to 11 cycles using a sample-barcoded 5' primer and a J-beta primer mix. TCRdb itself ran the 5' RACE reads through MiXCR, one entry per CDR3 protein. The sample consists of 1.5 million to 2 million distinct CDR3 sequences, approximately 32% of them appearing once.

The chain carries TRBV20-1 and TRBJ1-6; D gene uncertain. The sample taken for sequencing was blood. The source is a woman aged 25 to 39 in good health. The CDR3 loop reads CSAEPSLSSYNSPLHF. CDR3 nucleotide sequence: TGCAGTGCGGAGCCCTCCCTAAGCTCCTATAATTCACCCCTCCACTTT.